A single sample is the source of the 18 T cell receptor beta chains below, sequenced in a study of blood T cell repertoires in COVID-19. Data came from immunoSEQ multiplex PCR; TCRdb stores just in-frame clones and leaves some out. The sample records approximately 300,000 clones, 90% being singletons. What was sequenced was peripheral blood. The receptors were gathered from a woman in her thirties or forties with COVID-19, enrolled during active disease.

J is TRBJ1-1 and V is TRBV25-1; tentative D call: TRBD1 (5 bases). V shed 4 bases and J shed 0 bases, with 18 bases lying between them. Germline V CDR1 and CDR2: MGHDK, SYGVNS. This CDR3 has 17 residues. This CDR3 reads CASSGRGDGTMNTEAFF. The CDR3 DNA reads as TGTGCCAGCAGTGGCCGGGGGGACGGTACCATGAACACTGAAGCTTTCTTT.

The chain combines TRBV15 with TRBJ1-1, with D possibly being TRBD1 (5 bases). Germline V gives CDR1 LNHNV, CDR2 YYDKDF (reference sequence). This CDR3 region has 12 residues. V shed 1 base and J shed 8 bases, with 8 bases lying between them. In nucleotides, the CDR3 is TGTGCCACCAGCAGAGTTTCAGGGGAAGCTTTCTTT. Residues: CATSRVSGEAFF.

The chain carries TRBV20-1 and TRBJ2-1, with D hard to call. CDR1 is DFQATT, CDR2 SNEGSKA, per germline (reference sequence). This CDR3 is 14 amino acids long. V shed 3 bases and J shed 0 bases, with 9 bases lying between them. The CDR3 sequence is CSASGPSSYNEQFF. The CDR3 DNA reads TGCAGTGCTAGTGGGCCCAGCTCCTACAATGAGCAGTTCTTC.

This clone was found a few times. This chain joins TRBV5-6 and TRBJ2-7; 7 bases fit TRBD1. The CDR3 sequence is 13 residues long. Per the germline V gene, CDR1 is SGHDT and CDR2 is YYEEEE. V shed 3 bases, J shed 2 bases, and the junction held 2 bases outside the gene matches. The CDR3 spells CASSSGTAYEQYF. The DNA of the CDR3 is TGTGCCAGCAGCTCCGGGACAGCCTACGAGCAGTACTTC.

This chain links TRBV3-1 (or the pseudogene TRBV3-2) with TRBJ1-1; D is ambiguous. Germline CDR1 reads LGHDT; CDR2 reads YNNKEL (reference sequence). With 4 bases removed from V and 1 base from J, the gap between germline ends came to 7 bases. The CDR3 runs 13 residues. Here the CDR3 DNA reads TGTGCCAGCAGCCGCACACAGAACACTGAAGCTTTCTTT. Translation gives CASSRTQNTEAFF.

The J gene is TRBJ2-7, the V gene TRBV9; 11 positions agree with TRBD1. The V segment lost 0 bases and the J segment 3 bases; nucleotides outside the gene matches: 2. The CDR3 consists of 15 residues. CDR1 and CDR2 (germline): SGDLS, YYNGEE. The CDR3 coding sequence is TGTGCCAGCAGCGTAGCGGGACAGGGGGGCTACGAGCAGTACTTC. It translates to CASSVAGQGGYEQYF.

The chain combines TRBV3-1 (or the pseudogene TRBV3-2) with TRBJ2-1; D gene unclear. Per the germline V gene, CDR1 is LGHDT and CDR2 is YNNKEL (reference sequence). The CDR3 totals 13 residues. Trimming removed 4 bases from V and 0 bases from J, with 4 bases in between. The DNA of the CDR3 is TGTGCCAGCAGCCCGAGCTCCTACAATGAGCAGTTCTTC. It specifies CASSPSSYNEQFF.

The rearrangement links TRBV28 to TRBJ1-6; the D is unclear. This CDR3 comprises 13 residues. Germline V gives CDR1 MDHEN, CDR2 SYDVKM. Trimming left V 6 bases short and J 6 bases short, with 9 bases between. The CDR3 region has the DNA TGTGCCAGCAGAGGCAGAGGTAATTCACCCCTCCACTTT. It yields the protein CASRGRGNSPLHF.

V and J are TRBV18 and TRBJ1-3; D is unclear. The CDR3 contains 18 residues. The germline CDR1 and CDR2 sequences are KGHSH and LQKENI. Trimming cost V 6 bases and J 0 bases, with 21 bases left between them. The CDR3 region is CASSPLPQNSASGNTIYF. For the CDR3, the DNA is TGTGCCAGCTCTCCCCTTCCCCAGAACAGTGCCTCTGGAAACACCATATATTTT.

The chain is built from TRBV10-3 and TRBJ1-1, with unresolved D. CDR1 is ENHRY and CDR2 is SYGVKD in the germline V gene. The CDR3 length is 14 residues. Trimming removed 0 bases from V and 0 bases from J, with 5 bases in between. Here the CDR3 DNA reads TGTGCCATCAGTGAGTCCGCTATGAACACTGAAGCTTTCTTT. It specifies CAISESAMNTEAFF.

The chain is built from TRBV28 and TRBJ2-7; 11 bases line up with TRBD1. Germline loops: CDR1 MDHEN, CDR2 SYDVKM. The CDR3 spans 15 residues. Trimming removed 1 base from V and 6 bases from J; junction bases left unmatched: 5. The CDR3 reads CASSLFGQGAGEQYF. CDR3 nucleotides: TGTGCCAGCAGTTTATTTGGACAGGGGGCTGGCGAGCAGTACTTC.

The chain employs TRBV6-5 and TRBJ1-5, with 9 bases matching TRBD1. Germline values: CDR1 MNHEY, CDR2 SVGAGI. The CDR3 contains 15 residues. Trimming removed 8 bases from V and 2 bases from J; junction bases left unmatched: 7. The CDR3 region has the DNA TGTGCCAGCGGCTTCCGGGACAGGGGCAATCAGCCCCAGCATTTT. Translating it yields CASGFRDRGNQPQHF.

This clone was observed a few times. This sequence joins TRBV7-9 and TRBJ1-1; D unresolved. The germline CDR1 and CDR2 sequences are SEHNR and FQNEAQ (reference sequence). V lost 5 bases and J lost 4, with 8 bases in between. CDR3 length equals 12 residues. This CDR3 reads CASSPQSTEAFF. The CDR3 DNA is TGTGCCAGCAGCCCACAGAGCACTGAAGCTTTCTTT.

V usage is TRBV12-5 and J usage is TRBJ2-7; D perhaps matches TRBD1 (5 bases). CDR1 and CDR2 from the germline V gene are LGHNT and FRNRAP. This CDR3 is 13 amino acids long. V dropped 9 bases and J dropped 4 bases, with 16 bases sitting between them. The CDR3 DNA follows: TGTGCTAGCTCCAAGAAGACAGCATACGAGCAGTACTTC. It translates to CASSKKTAYEQYF.

This clone is a singleton in its sample. V gene TRBV11-1 combines with J gene TRBJ1-6, with TRBD1 as a possible D gene (6 bases). The V end lost 2 bases, the J end lost 13 bases, and 21 bases lay between the germline ends. This CDR3 comprises 16 residues. Germline lookup yields CDR1 SGHAT and CDR2 FQDESV (reference sequence). The CDR3 here is CASSLLGADWSQPLHF. The CDR3 nucleotides read TGTGCCAGCAGCTTATTGGGGGCCGATTGGTCGCAGCCCCTCCACTTT.

The rearrangement uses TRBV20-1 and TRBJ2-7, with 7 bases fitting TRBD1. The V gene's germline CDR1 is DFQATT and CDR2 SNEGSKA (reference sequence). V lost 4 bases, J lost 9 bases, and 6 bases stayed unmatched. There are 11 residues in the CDR3. Here the CDR3 reads CSATTGPRQYF. The CDR3 DNA sequence: TGCAGTGCTACGACAGGGCCCAGGCAGTACTTC.

The J gene is TRBJ1-2, the V gene TRBV11-2; D not certain. The CDR3 is 12 residues long. Germline values: CDR1 SGHAT, CDR2 FQNNGV. Trimming took off 4 bases at V and 1 base at J, with 4 bases between the two ends. The CDR3 sequence is CASSSYNYGYTF. CDR3 nucleotides: TGTGCCAGCAGCTCGTATAACTATGGCTACACCTTC.

This clone was seen a single time. Sequence at one end of the junction differs from germline and may be a read error. The rearrangement joins TRBV10-3 to TRBJ1-2, with 8 bases lining up with TRBD1. The CDR3 runs to 14 residues. CDR1 and CDR2 (germline): ENHRY, SYGVKD. CDR3 sequence reads: CATSESQGVGGYTF. In DNA, the CDR3 is TGTGCCACCAGTGAGTCACAGGGGGTTGGTGGCTACACCTTC.